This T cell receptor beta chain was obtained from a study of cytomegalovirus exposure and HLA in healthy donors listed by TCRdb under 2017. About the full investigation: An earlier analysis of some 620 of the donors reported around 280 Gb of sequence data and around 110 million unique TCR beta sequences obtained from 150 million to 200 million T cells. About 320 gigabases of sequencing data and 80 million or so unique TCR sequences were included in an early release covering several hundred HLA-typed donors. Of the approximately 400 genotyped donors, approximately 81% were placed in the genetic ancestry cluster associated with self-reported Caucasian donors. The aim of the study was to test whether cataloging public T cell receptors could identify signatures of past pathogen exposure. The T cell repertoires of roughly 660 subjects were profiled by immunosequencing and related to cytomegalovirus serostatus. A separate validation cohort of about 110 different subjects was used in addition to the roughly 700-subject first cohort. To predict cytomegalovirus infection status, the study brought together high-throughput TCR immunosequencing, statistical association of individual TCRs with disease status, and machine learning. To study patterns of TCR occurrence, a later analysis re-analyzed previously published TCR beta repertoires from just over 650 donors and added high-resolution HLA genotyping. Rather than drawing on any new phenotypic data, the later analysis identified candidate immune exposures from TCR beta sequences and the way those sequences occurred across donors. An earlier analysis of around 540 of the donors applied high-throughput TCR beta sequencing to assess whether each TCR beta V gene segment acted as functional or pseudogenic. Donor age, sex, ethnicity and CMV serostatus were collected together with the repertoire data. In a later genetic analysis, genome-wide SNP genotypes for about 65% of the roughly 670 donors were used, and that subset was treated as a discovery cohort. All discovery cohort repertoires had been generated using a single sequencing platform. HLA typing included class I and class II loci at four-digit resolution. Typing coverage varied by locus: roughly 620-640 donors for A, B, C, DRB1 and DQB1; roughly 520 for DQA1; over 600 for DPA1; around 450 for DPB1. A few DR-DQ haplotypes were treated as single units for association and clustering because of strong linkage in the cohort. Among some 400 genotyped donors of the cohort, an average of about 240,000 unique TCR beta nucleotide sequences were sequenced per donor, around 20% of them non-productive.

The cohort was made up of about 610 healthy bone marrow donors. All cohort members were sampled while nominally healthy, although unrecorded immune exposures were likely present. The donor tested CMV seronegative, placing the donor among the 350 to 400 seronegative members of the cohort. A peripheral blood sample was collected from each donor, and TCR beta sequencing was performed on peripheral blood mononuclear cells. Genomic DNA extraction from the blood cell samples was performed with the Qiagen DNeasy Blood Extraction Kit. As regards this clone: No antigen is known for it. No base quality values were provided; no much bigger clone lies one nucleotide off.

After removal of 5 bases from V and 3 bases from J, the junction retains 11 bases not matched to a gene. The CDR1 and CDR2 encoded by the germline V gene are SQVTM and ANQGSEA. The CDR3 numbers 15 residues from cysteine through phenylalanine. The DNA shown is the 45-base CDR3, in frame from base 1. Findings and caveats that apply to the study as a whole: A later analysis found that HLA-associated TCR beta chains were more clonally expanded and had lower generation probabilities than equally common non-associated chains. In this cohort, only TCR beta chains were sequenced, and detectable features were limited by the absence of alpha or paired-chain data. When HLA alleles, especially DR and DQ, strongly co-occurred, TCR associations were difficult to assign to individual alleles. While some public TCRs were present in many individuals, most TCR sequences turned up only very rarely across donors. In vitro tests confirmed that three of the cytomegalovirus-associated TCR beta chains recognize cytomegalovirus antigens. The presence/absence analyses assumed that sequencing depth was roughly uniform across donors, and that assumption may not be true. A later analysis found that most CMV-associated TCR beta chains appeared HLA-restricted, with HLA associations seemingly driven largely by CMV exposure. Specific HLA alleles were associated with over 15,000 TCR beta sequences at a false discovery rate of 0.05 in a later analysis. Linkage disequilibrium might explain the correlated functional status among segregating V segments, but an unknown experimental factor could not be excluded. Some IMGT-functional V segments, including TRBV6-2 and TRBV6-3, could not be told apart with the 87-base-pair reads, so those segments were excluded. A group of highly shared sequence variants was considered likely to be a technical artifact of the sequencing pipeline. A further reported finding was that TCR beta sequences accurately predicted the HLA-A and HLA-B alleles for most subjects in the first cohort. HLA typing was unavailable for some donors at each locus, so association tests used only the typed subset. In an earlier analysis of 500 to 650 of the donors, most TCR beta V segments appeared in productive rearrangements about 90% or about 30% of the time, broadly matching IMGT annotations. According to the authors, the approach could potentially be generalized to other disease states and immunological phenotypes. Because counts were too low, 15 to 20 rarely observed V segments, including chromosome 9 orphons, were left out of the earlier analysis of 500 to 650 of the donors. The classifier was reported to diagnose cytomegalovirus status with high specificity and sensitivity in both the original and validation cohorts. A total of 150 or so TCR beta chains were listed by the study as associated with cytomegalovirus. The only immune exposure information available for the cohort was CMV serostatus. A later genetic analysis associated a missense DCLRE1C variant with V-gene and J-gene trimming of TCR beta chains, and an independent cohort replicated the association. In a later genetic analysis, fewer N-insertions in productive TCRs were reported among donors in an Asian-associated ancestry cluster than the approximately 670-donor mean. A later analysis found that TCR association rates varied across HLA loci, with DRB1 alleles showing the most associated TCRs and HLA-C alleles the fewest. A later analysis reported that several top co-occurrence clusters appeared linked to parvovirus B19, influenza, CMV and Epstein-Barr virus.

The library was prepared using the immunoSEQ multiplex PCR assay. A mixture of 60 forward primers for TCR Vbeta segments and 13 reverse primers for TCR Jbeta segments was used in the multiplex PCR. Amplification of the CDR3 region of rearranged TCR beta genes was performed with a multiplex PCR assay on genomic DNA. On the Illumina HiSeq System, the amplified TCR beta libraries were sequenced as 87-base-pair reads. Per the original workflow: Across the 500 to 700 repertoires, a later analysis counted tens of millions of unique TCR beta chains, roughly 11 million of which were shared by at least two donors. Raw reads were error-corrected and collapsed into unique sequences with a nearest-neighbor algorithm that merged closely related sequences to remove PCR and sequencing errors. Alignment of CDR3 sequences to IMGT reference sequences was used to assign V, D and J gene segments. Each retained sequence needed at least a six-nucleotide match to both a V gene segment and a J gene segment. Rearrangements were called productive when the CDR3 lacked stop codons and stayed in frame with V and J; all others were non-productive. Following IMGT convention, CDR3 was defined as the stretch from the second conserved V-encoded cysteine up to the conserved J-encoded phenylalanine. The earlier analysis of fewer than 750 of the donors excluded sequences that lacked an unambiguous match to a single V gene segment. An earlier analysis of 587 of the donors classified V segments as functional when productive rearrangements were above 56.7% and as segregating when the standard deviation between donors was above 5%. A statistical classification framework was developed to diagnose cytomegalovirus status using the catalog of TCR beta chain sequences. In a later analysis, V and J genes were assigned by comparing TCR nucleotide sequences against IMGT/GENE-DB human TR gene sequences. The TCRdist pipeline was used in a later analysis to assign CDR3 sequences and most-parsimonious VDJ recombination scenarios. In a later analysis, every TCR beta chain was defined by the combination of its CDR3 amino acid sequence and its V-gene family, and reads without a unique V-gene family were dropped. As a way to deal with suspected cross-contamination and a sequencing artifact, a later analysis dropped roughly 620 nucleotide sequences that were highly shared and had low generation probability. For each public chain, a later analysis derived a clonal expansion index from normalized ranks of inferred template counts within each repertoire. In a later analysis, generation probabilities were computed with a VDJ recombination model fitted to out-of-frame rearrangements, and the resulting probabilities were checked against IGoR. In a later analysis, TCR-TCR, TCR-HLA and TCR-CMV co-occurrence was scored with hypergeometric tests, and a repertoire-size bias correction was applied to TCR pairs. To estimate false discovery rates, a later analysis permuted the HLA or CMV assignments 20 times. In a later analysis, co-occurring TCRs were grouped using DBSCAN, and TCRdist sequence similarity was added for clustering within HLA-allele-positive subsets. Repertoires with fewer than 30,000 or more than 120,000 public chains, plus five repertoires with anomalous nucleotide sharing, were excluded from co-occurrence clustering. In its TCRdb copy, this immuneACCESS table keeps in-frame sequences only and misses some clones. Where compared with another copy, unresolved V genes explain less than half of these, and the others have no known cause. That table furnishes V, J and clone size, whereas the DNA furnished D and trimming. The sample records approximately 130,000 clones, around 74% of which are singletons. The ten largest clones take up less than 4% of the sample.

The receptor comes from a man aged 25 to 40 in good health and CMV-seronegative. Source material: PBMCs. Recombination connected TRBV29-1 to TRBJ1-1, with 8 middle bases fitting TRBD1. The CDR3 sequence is CSVKGQGAVDTEAFF. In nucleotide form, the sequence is TGCAGCGTTAAAGGGCAGGGGGCGGTTGACACTGAAGCTTTCTTT.